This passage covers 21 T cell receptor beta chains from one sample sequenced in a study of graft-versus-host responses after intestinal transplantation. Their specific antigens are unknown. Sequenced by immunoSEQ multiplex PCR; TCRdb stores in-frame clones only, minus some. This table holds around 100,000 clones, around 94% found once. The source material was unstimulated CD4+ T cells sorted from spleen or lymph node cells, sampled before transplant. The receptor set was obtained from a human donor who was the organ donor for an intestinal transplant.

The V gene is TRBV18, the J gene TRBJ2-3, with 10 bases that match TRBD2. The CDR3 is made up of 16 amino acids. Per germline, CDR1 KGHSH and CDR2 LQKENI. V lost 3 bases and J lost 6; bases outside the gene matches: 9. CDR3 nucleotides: TGTGCCAGCTCACCGCTAGCGGGAGCCCTGTTCGATACGCAGTATTTT. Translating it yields CASSPLAGALFDTQYF.

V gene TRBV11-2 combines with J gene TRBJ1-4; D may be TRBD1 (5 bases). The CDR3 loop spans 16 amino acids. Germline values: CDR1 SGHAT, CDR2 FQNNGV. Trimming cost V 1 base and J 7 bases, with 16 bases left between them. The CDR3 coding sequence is TGTGCCAGCAGCTTAGTACAGGCGACCTTTGTTGAAAAACTGTTTTTT. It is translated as CASSLVQATFVEKLFF.

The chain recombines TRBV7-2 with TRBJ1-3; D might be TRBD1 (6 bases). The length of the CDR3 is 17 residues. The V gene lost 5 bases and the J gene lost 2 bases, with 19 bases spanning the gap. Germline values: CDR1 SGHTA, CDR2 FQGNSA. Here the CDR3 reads CASSRTGGAGTGNTIYF. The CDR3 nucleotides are TGTGCCAGCAGCCGGACGGGGGGCGCAGGGACTGGAAACACCATATATTTT.

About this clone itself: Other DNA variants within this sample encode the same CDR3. The CDR3 DNA reads TGTGCCAGTAGTAACCGGGACAGGAGAGGCGGGGAGCTGTTTTTT. This gives the protein CASSNRDRRGGELFF. The gene calls are TRBV19 and TRBJ2-2, with 8 bases aligning to TRBD1. CDR3 length: 15 residues. CDR1 is LNHDA and CDR2 is SQIVND in the germline V gene (reference sequence). The J segment lost 7 bases and the V segment lost 4 bases, leaving 8 bases of the junction unmatched.

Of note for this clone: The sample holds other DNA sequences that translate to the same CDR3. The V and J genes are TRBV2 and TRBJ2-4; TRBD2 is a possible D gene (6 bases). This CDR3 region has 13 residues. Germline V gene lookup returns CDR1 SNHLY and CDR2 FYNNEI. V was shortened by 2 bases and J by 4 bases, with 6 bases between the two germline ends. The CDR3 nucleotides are TGTGCCAGCAGTGAACTAGCGAAAAACATTCAGTACTTC. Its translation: CASSELAKNIQYF.

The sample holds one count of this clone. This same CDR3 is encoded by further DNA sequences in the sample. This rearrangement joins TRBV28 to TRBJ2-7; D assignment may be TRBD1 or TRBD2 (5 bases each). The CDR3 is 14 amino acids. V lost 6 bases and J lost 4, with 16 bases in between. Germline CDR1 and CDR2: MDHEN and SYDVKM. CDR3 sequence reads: CASSSPGRNYEQYF. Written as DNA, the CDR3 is TGTGCCAGCAGCTCACCGGGACGGAATTACGAGCAGTACTTC.

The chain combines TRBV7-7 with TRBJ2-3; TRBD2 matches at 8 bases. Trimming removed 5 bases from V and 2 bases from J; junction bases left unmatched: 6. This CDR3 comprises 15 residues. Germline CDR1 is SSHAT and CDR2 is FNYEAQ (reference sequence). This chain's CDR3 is CASSPLAGLTDTQYF. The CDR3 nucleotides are TGTGCCAGCAGCCCCCTAGCGGGCCTCACAGATACGCAGTATTTT.

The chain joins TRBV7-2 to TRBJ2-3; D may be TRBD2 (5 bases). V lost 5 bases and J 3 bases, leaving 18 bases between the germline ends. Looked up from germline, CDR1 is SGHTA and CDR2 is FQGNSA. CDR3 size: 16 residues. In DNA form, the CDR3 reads TGTGCCAGCAGCATCTTCGGACTGGTGGTAACAGATACGCAGTATTTT. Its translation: CASSIFGLVVTDTQYF. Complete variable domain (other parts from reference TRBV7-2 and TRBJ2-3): GAGVSQSPSNKVTEKGKDVELRCDPISGHTALYWYRQSLGQGLEFLIYFQGNSAPDKSGLPSDRFSAERTGGSVSTLTIQRTQQEDSAVYLCASSIFGLVVTDTQYFGPGTRLTVL.

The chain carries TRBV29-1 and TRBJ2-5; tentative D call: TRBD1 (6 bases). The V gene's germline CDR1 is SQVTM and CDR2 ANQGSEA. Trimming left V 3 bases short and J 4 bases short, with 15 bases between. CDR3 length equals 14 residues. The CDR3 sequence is CSVERGWFAETQYF. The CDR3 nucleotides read TGCAGCGTTGAGAGGGGGTGGTTTGCAGAGACCCAGTACTTC.

The CDR3 sequence is CASSFSGRGLSNQPQHF. CDR3 nucleotides: TGTGCCAGCAGCTTCTCCGGCAGGGGACTTAGCAATCAGCCCCAGCATTTT. The chain uses TRBV5-6 and TRBJ1-5; perhaps TRBD1 as D (6 bases). V was pared by 2 bases and J by 0 bases, with 15 bases between. CDR3 size: 17 residues. Germline V gene lookup returns CDR1 SGHDT and CDR2 YYEEEE.

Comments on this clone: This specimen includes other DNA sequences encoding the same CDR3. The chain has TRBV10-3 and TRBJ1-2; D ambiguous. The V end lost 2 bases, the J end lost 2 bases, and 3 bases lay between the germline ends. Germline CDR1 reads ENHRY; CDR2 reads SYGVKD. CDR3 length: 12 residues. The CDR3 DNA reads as TGTGCCATCAGTGAGGGGAACTATGGCTACACCTTC. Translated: CAISEGNYGYTF.

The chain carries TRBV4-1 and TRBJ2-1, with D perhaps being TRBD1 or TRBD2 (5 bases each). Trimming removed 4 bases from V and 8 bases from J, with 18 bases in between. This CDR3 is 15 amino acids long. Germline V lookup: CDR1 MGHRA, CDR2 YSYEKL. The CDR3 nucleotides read TGCGCCAGCAGCCTCAGGTCCGGGACGGAAGATGAGCAGTTCTTC. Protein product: CASSLRSGTEDEQFF.

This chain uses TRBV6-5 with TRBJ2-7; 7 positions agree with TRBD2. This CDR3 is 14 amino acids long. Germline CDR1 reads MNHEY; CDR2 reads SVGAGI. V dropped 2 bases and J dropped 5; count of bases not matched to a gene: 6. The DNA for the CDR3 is TGTGCCAGCAGTTACGCGGGGAGGGCCCACGAGCAGTACTTC. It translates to CASSYAGRAHEQYF.

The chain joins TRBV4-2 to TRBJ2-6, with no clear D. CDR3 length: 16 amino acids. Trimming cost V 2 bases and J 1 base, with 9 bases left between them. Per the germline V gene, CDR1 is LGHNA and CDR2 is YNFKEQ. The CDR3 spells CASSQMKVSGANVLTF. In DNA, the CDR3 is TGTGCCAGCAGCCAAATGAAGGTTTCTGGGGCCAACGTCCTGACTTTC.

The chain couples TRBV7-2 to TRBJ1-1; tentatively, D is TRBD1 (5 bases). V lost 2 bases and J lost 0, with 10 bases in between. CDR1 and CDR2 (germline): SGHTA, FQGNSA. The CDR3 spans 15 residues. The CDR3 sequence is CASSLLGGLNTEAFF. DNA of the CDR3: TGTGCCAGCAGCTTACTCGGGGGGTTGAACACTGAAGCTTTCTTT.

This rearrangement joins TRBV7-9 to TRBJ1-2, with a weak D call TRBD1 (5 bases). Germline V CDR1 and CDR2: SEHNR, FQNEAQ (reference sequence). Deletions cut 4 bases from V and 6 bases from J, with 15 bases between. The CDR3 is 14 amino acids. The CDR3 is CASSYPLGGHGYTF. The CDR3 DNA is TGTGCCAGCAGCTACCCCCTGGGGGGTCATGGCTACACCTTC.

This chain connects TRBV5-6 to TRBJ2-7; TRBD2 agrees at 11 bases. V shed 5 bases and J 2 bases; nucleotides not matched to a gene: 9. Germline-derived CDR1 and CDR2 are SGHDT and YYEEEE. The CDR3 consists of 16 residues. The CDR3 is CASSLGLAALPYEQYF. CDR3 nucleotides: TGTGCCAGCAGTCTGGGACTAGCGGCCCTCCCCTACGAGCAGTACTTC. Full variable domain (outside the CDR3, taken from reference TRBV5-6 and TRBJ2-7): DAGVTQSPTHLIKTRGQQVTLRCSPKSGHDTVSWYQQALGQGPQFIFQYYEEEERQRGNFPDRFSGHQFPNYSSELNVNALLLGDSALYLCASSLGLAALPYEQYFGPGTRLTVT.

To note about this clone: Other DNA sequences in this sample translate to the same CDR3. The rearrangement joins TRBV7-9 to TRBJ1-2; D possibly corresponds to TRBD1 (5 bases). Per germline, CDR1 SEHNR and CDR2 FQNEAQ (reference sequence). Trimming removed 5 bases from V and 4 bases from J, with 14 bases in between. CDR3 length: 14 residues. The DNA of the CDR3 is TGTGCCAGCAGCGCCCTTAGGGGCCTCTATGGCTACACCTTC. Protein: CASSALRGLYGYTF.

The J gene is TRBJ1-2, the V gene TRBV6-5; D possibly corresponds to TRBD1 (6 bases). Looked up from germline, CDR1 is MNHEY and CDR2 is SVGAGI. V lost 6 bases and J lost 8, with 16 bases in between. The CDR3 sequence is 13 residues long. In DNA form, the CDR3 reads TGTGCCAGCAGGGAATCACAGGGAGTGGGCTACACCTTC. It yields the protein CASRESQGVGYTF.

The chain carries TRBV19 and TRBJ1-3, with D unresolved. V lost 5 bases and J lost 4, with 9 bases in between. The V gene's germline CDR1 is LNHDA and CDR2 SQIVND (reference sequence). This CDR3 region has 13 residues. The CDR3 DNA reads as TGTGCCAGTAGTCGAGCGCGCGGAAACACCATATATTTT. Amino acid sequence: CASSRARGNTIYF.

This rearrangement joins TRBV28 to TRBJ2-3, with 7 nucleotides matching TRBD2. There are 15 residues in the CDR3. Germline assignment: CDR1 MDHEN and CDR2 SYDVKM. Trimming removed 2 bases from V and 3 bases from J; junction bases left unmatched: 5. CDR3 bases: TGTGCCAGCAGTTTAATCGGGCGGGAGACAGATACGCAGTATTTT. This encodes CASSLIGRETDTQYF.